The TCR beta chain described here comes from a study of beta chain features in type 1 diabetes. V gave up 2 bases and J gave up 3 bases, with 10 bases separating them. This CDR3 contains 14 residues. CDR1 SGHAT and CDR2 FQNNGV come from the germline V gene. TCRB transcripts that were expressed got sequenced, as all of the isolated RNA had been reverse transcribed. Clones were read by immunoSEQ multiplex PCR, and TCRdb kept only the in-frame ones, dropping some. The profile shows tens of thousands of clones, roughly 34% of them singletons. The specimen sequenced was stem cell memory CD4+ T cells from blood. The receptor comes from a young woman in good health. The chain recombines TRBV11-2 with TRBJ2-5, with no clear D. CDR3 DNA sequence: TGTGCCAGCAGCTTAATCACCTATGAAGAGACCCAGTACTTC. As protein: CASSLITYEETQYF.